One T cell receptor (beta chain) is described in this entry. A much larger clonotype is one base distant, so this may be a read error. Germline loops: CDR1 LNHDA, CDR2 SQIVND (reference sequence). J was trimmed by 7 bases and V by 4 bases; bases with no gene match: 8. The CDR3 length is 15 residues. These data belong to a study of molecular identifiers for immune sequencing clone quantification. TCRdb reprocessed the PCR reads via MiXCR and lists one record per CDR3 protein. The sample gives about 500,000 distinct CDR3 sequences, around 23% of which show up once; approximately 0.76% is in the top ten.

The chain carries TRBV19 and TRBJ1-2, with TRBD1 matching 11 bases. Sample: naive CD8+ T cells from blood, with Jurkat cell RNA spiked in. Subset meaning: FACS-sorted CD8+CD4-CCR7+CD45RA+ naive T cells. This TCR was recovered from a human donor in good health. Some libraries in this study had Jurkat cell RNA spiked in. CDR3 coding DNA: TGTGCCAGTAGTACGTGGACAGGGGGCGCAGGTGGCTACACCTTC. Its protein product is CASSTWTGGAGGYTF.